Each of the 13 T cell receptor beta chains below was sequenced from the same sample in a study of cytomegalovirus exposure and HLA in healthy donors. The PCR employed 60 Vbeta primers together with 13 Jbeta primers. Measured with immunoSEQ multiplex PCR; TCRdb has only the in-frame clones, and not every one. Of about 130,000 clones listed, around 81% were seen once; the top ten hold around 0.7%. The sequenced material came from PBMCs. Receptors originate from a man aged 18 to 29 in good health and CMV-seronegative.

This chain joins TRBV2 and TRBJ2-5, with D perhaps TRBD2 (5 bases). V lost 3 bases to trimming and J lost 4 bases, with 12 bases between them. This CDR3 region has 14 residues. CDR1 is SNHLY, CDR2 FYNNEI, per germline. CDR3 region: CASSDRTGGETQYF. CDR3 DNA: TGTGCCAGCAGTGACCGGACTGGTGGAGAGACCCAGTACTTC. Full variable domain (rest looked up from reference TRBV2 and TRBJ2-5): EPEVTQTPSHQVTQMGQEVILRCVPISNHLYFYWYRQILGQKVEFLVSFYNNEISEKSEIFDDQFSVERPDGSNFTLKIRSTKLEDSAMYFCASSDRTGGETQYFGPGTRLLVL.

This chain connects TRBV12-5 to TRBJ2-3; D is undetermined. The germline gives CDR1 LGHNT, CDR2 FRNRAP. The germline V and J ends were trimmed by 1 base and 4 bases, with 6 bases remaining between them. CDR3 length: 13 amino acids. Here the CDR3 reads CASGLGISDTQYF. The CDR3 nucleotides read TGTGCTAGTGGTTTGGGTATTTCAGATACGCAGTATTTT.

The V gene is TRBV6-6, the J gene TRBJ2-1, with TRBD1 matching 7 bases. From germline, CDR1 is MNHNY and CDR2 SVGAGI (reference sequence). The CDR3 covers 14 residues. J lost 0 bases, V lost 4 bases, and 0 bases had no gene match. CDR3 nucleotide sequence: TGTGCCAGCAGTTGGGACAGCTCCTACAATGAGCAGTTCTTC. Protein product: CASSWDSSYNEQFF.

The genes are TRBV19 and TRBJ2-5; D may be TRBD1 (6 bases). This CDR3 is 14 amino acids long. Germline CDR1 and CDR2: LNHDA and SQIVND (reference sequence). V gave up 3 bases and J gave up 5 bases, with 13 bases separating them. The CDR3 reads CASSILGGLETQYF. The CDR3 DNA reads TGTGCCAGTAGTATCCTAGGGGGTTTGGAGACCCAGTACTTC. The complete variable domain, with remaining parts taken from reference TRBV19 and TRBJ2-5, reads DGGITQSPKYLFRKEGQNVTLSCEQNLNHDAMYWYRQDPGQGLRLIYYSQIVNDFQKGDIAEGYSVSREKKESFPLTVTSAQKNPTAFYLCASSILGGLETQYFGPGTRLLVL.

The rearrangement links TRBV29-1 to TRBJ2-7; 7 nucleotides align to TRBD1. V shed 5 bases and J 3 bases; nucleotides not matched to a gene: 7. The CDR3 runs 13 residues. Germline V gene sequence: CDR1 SQVTM, CDR2 ANQGSEA. CDR3 DNA: TGCAGCGTTAGGGACAGAGATTACTACGAGCAGTACTTC. Protein sequence: CSVRDRDYYEQYF.

This chain joins TRBV14 and TRBJ2-7; a possible D gene is TRBD1 (6 bases). The CDR3 covers 14 residues. The germline CDR1 and CDR2 sequences are SGHDN and FVKESK. V was cut by 6 bases and J by 5 bases, with 17 bases left in between. CDR3 in DNA: TGTGCCAGCAGAGCCCCCGGGACACTAAACGAGCAGTACTTC. This gives the protein CASRAPGTLNEQYF.

The chain recombines TRBV6-5 with TRBJ1-2; TRBD1 might be the D (6 bases). The germline gives CDR1 MNHEY, CDR2 SVGAGI. The CDR3 length is 12 residues. Trimming shortened V by 5 bases and J by 5 bases, and 9 bases separated the two germline ends. The CDR3 sequence is CASSPRGYGYTF. CDR3 sequence (DNA): TGTGCCAGCAGTCCCAGGGGATATGGCTACACCTTC.

The chain couples TRBV7-2 to TRBJ2-5, with TRBD2 as a possible D gene (5 bases). This CDR3 is 15 amino acids long. Trimming cost V 5 bases and J 5 bases, with 18 bases left between them. Germline-derived CDR1 and CDR2 are SGHTA and FQGNSA. The CDR3 is CASSLSPVRRETQYF. For the CDR3, the DNA is TGTGCCAGCAGCCTTTCCCCCGTCCGGAGGGAGACCCAGTACTTC.

The chain couples TRBV6-5 to TRBJ2-7, with 9 nucleotides matching TRBD2. Germline trimming cut 8 bases from V and 0 bases from J; bases unmatched to any gene: 8. CDR1 is MNHEY and CDR2 is SVGAGI in the germline V gene. The CDR3 has 15 residues. CDR3: CASAGGGKGSYEQYF. Here the CDR3 DNA reads TGTGCCAGCGCGGGGGGGGGTAAGGGCTCCTACGAGCAGTACTTC.

The V call is TRBV6-5, the J call TRBJ1-1, with D uncertain. Trimming removed 1 base from V and 3 bases from J, with 6 bases in between. Germline assignment: CDR1 MNHEY and CDR2 SVGAGI. CDR3 length: 13 residues. CDR3 nucleotides: TGTGCCAGCAGTTACTTAGGAGACACTGAAGCTTTCTTT. It codes for CASSYLGDTEAFF.

This chain joins TRBV10-3 and TRBJ2-7, with TRBD1 identical over 9 bases. Germline V lookup: CDR1 ENHRY, CDR2 SYGVKD. V gave up 4 bases and J gave up 1 base; unmatched junction bases: 5. CDR3 length equals 15 residues. CDR3 residues: CAISVEDRGSYEQYF. The DNA of the CDR3 is TGTGCCATCAGTGTCGAGGACAGGGGATCCTACGAGCAGTACTTC.

The rearrangement uses TRBV6-5 and TRBJ1-2; TRBD1 aligns across 7 bases. V gave up 7 bases and J gave up 8 bases; unmatched junction bases: 10. This CDR3 contains 13 residues. Germline lookup yields CDR1 MNHEY and CDR2 SVGAGI. CDR3 coding DNA: TGTGCCAGCAAAGGAGGACAGGTTCACGGCTACACCTTC. It is translated as CASKGGQVHGYTF.

The chain joins TRBV5-1 to TRBJ1-1; 11 bases map to TRBD1. Trimming cost V 3 bases and J 8 bases; bases outside gene matches: 9. There are 15 residues in the CDR3. Germline V gene sequence: CDR1 SGHRS, CDR2 YFSETQ. The CDR3 loop reads CASSSGQGVGYEAFF. CDR3 DNA sequence: TGCGCCAGCAGCTCGGGACAGGGGGTCGGCTACGAAGCTTTCTTT.